This passage covers 26 T cell receptor beta chains from one sample sequenced in a study of OX40 agonist ivuxolimab in advanced cancers. Here immunoSEQ multiplex PCR was the method, and the copy in TCRdb shows in-frame clones only, minus some. The table lists tens of thousands of clones, 70% to 90% of them singletons, with roughly three fifths in the top ten. The material sequenced was CD4+ or CD8+ T cells sorted from blood, taken in a trial of the OX40 agonist ivuxolimab. The receptors derive from an adult with an advanced solid tumor such as melanoma, head and neck, liver or kidney cancer.

This chain joins TRBV13 and TRBJ2-3; 12 bases map to TRBD1. V gave up 0 bases and J gave up 4 bases; unmatched junction bases: 8. The CDR3 has 18 amino acids. Germline assignment: CDR1 PRHDT and CDR2 FYEKMQ (reference sequence). CDR3 loop: CASSLGRGGQGAADTQYF. DNA of the CDR3: TGTGCCAGCAGCTTAGGCCGCGGGGGACAGGGGGCAGCAGATACGCAGTATTTT.

This chain connects TRBV6-1 to TRBJ2-5, with 8 bases aligning to TRBD2. The CDR3 has 15 residues. V shed 1 base, J shed 5 bases, and the junction held 6 bases outside the gene matches. The germline gives CDR1 MNHNS, CDR2 SASEGT. Here the CDR3 DNA reads TGTGCCAGCAGTGAAGGTCCTAGCGGGCTTGAGACCCAGTACTTC. This encodes CASSEGPSGLETQYF.

The chain combines TRBV28 with TRBJ2-1; D is ambiguous. The CDR3 contains 16 residues. V lost 5 bases, J lost 4 bases, and 18 bases lay in between. The V gene's germline CDR1 is MDHEN and CDR2 SYDVKM. The DNA for the CDR3 is TGTGCCAGCAGTCCCGACCCCGGACGCATTTACAATGAGCAGTTCTTC. Encoded protein: CASSPDPGRIYNEQFF.

The CDR3 DNA reads as TGTGCCAGCAGCACCTCTAGCGGGGGCTACAATGAGCAGTTCTTC. It yields the protein CASSTSSGGYNEQFF. This chain uses TRBV7-9 with TRBJ2-1; 10 bases are shared with TRBD2. With 5 bases clipped from V and 3 bases from J, the junction kept 4 bases outside the gene matches. The CDR3 loop spans 15 amino acids. CDR1 is SEHNR and CDR2 is FQNEAQ in the germline V gene (reference sequence).

This chain joins TRBV28 and TRBJ2-3; 8 bases match TRBD2. V lost 7 bases and J lost 7; bases outside the gene matches: 10. The CDR3 extends over 14 amino acids. CDR1 MDHEN and CDR2 SYDVKM come from the germline V gene. The CDR3 DNA reads as TGTGCCAGCAAACCGGGACTAGTTGCACATACGCAGTATTTT. Translation gives CASKPGLVAHTQYF.

This clone is medium-sized (0.01 to 0.1%) by share. V gene TRBV19 combines with J gene TRBJ1-2; the D gene is possibly TRBD1 (5 bases). The CDR3 covers 11 residues. Germline-derived CDR1 and CDR2 are LNHDA and SQIVND (reference sequence). V shed 10 bases and J shed 3 bases, with 9 bases lying between them. The CDR3 DNA reads as TGTGCCACCCGGGGCTACTATGGCTACACCTTC. This sequence encodes CATRGYYGYTF. Filled out from reference TRBV19 and TRBJ1-2, the complete variable domain reads DGGITQSPKYLFRKEGQNVTLSCEQNLNHDAMYWYRQDPGQGLRLIYYSQIVNDFQKGDIAEGYSVSREKKESFPLTVTSAQKNPTAFYLCATRGYYGYTFGSGTRLTVV.

This clone appeared a single time. V and J are TRBV7-9 and TRBJ2-5, with D maybe TRBD2 (5 bases). The CDR3 sequence is 13 residues long. CDR1 and CDR2 from the germline V gene are SEHNR and FQNEAQ (reference sequence). Trimming shortened V by 10 bases and J by 3 bases, and 15 bases separated the two germline ends. CDR3 sequence: CANAPYSEETQYF. CDR3 bases: TGTGCCAACGCACCCTATAGCGAAGAGACCCAGTACTTC.

The chain links TRBV7-9 to TRBJ1-6; perhaps TRBD1 as D (6 bases). Germline CDR1 is SEHNR and CDR2 is FQNEAQ (reference sequence). The CDR3 has 15 amino acids. The ends were cut back, 5 bases at V and 7 bases at J, with 15 bases in the middle. The CDR3 protein is CASSPTTGMNSPLHF. CDR3 DNA sequence: TGTGCCAGCAGCCCCACAACAGGGATGAATTCACCCCTCCACTTT. Based on the CDR3 plus reference TRBV7-9 and TRBJ1-6, the full variable domain is DTGVSQNPRHKITKRGQNVTFRCDPISEHNRLYWYRQTLGQGPEFLTYFQNEAQLEKSRLLSDRFSAERPKGSFSTLEIQRTEQGDSAMYLCASSPTTGMNSPLHFGNGTRLTVT.

The chain employs TRBV4-3 and TRBJ2-7; TRBD1 agrees at 7 bases. Germline V gene data show CDR1 as LGHNA and CDR2 as YSLEER. The CDR3 covers 15 residues. The junction had 8 bases not matched to a gene; V was cut back by 1 base and J by 5 bases. This CDR3 reads CASSQGTGESHEQYF. The CDR3 nucleotides read TGCGCCAGCAGCCAAGGCACAGGGGAATCCCACGAGCAGTACTTC.

The genes are TRBV11-2 and TRBJ2-7; 7 nucleotides agree with TRBD2. Germline lookup yields CDR1 SGHAT and CDR2 FQNNGV. V lost 3 bases and J lost 1; bases outside the gene matches: 9. CDR3 size: 16 residues. The CDR3 bases are TGTGCCAGCAGCTTCGATCTTTTCGGGGGGTCCTACGAGCAGTACTTC. As protein: CASSFDLFGGSYEQYF. The complete variable domain, with remaining parts taken from reference TRBV11-2 and TRBJ2-7, reads EAGVAQSPRYKIIEKRQSVAFWCNPISGHATLYWYQQILGQGPKLLIQFQNNGVVDDSQLPKDRFSAERLKGVDSTLKIQPAKLEDSAVYLCASSFDLFGGSYEQYFGPGTRLTVT.

The genes are TRBV27 and TRBJ2-7; D not resolved. The length of the CDR3 is 15 residues. Germline values: CDR1 MNHEY, CDR2 SMNVEV (reference sequence). V shed 0 bases and J shed 0 bases, with 9 bases lying between them. CDR3 sequence (DNA): TGTGCCAGCAGTTTATCGGTTCCTAGCTCCTACGAGCAGTACTTC. This gives the protein CASSLSVPSSYEQYF.

This chain links TRBV9 with TRBJ2-7; D may be TRBD1 or TRBD2 (5 bases each). Germline lookup yields CDR1 SGDLS and CDR2 YYNGEE. The V gene lost 1 base and the J gene lost 4 bases, with 12 bases spanning the gap. The CDR3 totals 14 residues. The CDR3 DNA sequence: TGTGCCAGCAGCGTAACCGGGGCGGATTACGAGCAGTACTTC. It encodes CASSVTGADYEQYF.

V is TRBV12-2 and J is TRBJ2-1; the listed D gene, TRBD2, was not tested against the DNA. TRBV12-2 counts as a pseudogene. The CDR3 loop spans 13 amino acids. In DNA, the CDR3 is TGTGCAAAAAGGCGGGACTCATACAATGAGCAGTTCTTC. This sequence encodes CAKRRDSYNEQFF.

The chain has TRBV5-3 and TRBJ1-6; a possible D gene is TRBD1 (5 bases). TRBV5-3 falls under the ORF class, with uncertain function. Deletions cut 5 bases from V and 7 bases from J, with 13 bases between. CDR3 length: 14 residues. This CDR3 is CARRATRGNSPLHF. CDR3 nucleotides: TGTGCCAGAAGAGCAACCCGGGGGAATTCACCCCTCCACTTT.

The CDR3 region has the DNA TGTGCCAGCAGCTTAAAACTTGGGGTGGGCACTGAAGCTTTCTTT. It encodes CASSLKLGVGTEAFF. This chain joins TRBV11-2 and TRBJ1-1; D unresolved. This CDR3 has 15 amino acids. Trimming stripped 2 bases from V and 4 bases from J, with 14 bases between. CDR1 is SGHAT, CDR2 FQNNGV, per germline.

The V and J genes are TRBV5-4 and TRBJ2-5; TRBD2 matches at 8 bases. Germline loops: CDR1 SGHNT, CDR2 YYREEE (reference sequence). The V gene end was trimmed by 2 bases and the J gene end by 1 base; junction bases not matched to a gene: 10. This CDR3 has 17 amino acids. CDR3 region: CASSLERAGGLQETQYF. In DNA, the CDR3 is TGTGCCAGCAGCTTAGAAAGGGCGGGGGGACTCCAAGAGACCCAGTACTTC. The full variable domain, in which reference TRBV5-4 and TRBJ2-5 provide the parts outside the CDR3, is ETGVTQSPTHLIKTRGQQVTLRCSSQSGHNTVSWYQQALGQGPQFIFQYYREEENGRGNFPPRFSGLQFPNYSSELNVNALELDDSALYLCASSLERAGGLQETQYFGPGTRLLVL.

Only one count was recorded for this clone. This rearrangement joins TRBV7-9 to TRBJ1-5; D gene uncertain. This CDR3 has 14 residues. Trimming cost V 3 bases and J 0 bases, with 6 bases left between them. Per the germline V gene, CDR1 is SEHNR and CDR2 is FQNEAQ (reference sequence). DNA for the CDR3: TGTGCCAGCAGCTTGGATTCTAGCAATCAGCCCCAGCATTTT. Encoded protein: CASSLDSSNQPQHF.

In this sample, this clone is medium-sized. CDR3 in DNA: TGTGCCAGCTCGTCCCGGGACGACGGAACCTACGAGCAGTACTTC. This sequence encodes CASSSRDDGTYEQYF. The gene calls are TRBV18 and TRBJ2-7; D tentatively reads TRBD1 or TRBD2 (5 bases each). CDR1 and CDR2 from the germline V gene are KGHSH and LQKENI. The CDR3 spans 15 residues. Trimming left V 6 bases short and J 2 bases short, with 17 bases between.

The CDR3 nucleotides read TGTGCCAGCAGTTTAAGGGATCGAGGGCGGGGAGAGACCCAGTACTTC. Its protein is CASSLRDRGRGETQYF. This chain joins TRBV27 and TRBJ2-5; D is possibly TRBD2 (6 bases). The CDR3 totals 16 residues. The V and J ends lost 2 bases and 4 bases respectively, with 17 bases between them. Germline CDR1 is MNHEY and CDR2 is SMNVEV (reference sequence).

J is TRBJ2-7 and V is TRBV19; 11 nucleotides line up with TRBD1. Trimming took 7 bases from V and 3 from J; bases not matched to a gene: 5. The germline V gene has CDR1 LNHDA and CDR2 SQIVND (reference sequence). The CDR3 spans 14 residues. The CDR3 reads CASTPGQGGYEQYF. The CDR3 DNA reads as TGTGCCAGTACCCCGGGACAGGGGGGCTACGAGCAGTACTTC.

The CDR3 DNA follows: TGCAGCGTTGATGGGGGCTCAACCTCGAACACCGGGGAGCTGTTTTTT. It yields the protein CSVDGGSTSNTGELFF. The chain is built from TRBV29-1 and TRBJ2-2; a weak D match, TRBD1 (6 bases). The CDR3 spans 16 residues. CDR1 is SQVTM and CDR2 is ANQGSEA in the germline V gene. Trimming took off 3 bases at V and 0 bases at J, with 14 bases between the two ends.

This clone is large within its sample. V gene TRBV27 combines with J gene TRBJ1-6; 8 bases agree with TRBD1. Germline V gene lookup returns CDR1 MNHEY and CDR2 SMNVEV (reference sequence). The CDR3 has 15 amino acids. V shed 2 bases and J 8 bases; nucleotides not matched to a gene: 5. The CDR3 sequence: CASSLMGQAYSPLHF. CDR3 sequence (DNA): TGTGCCAGCAGTTTAATGGGACAGGCCTATTCACCCCTCCACTTT.

This rearrangement joins TRBV27 to TRBJ2-7, with D hard to call. Germline V CDR1 and CDR2: MNHEY, SMNVEV (reference sequence). This CDR3 is 12 amino acids long. V lost 6 bases and J lost 1, with 7 bases in between. CDR3 region: CASRGMSYEQYF. CDR3 DNA: TGTGCCAGCAGAGGGATGTCCTACGAGCAGTACTTC.

This clone was observed a single time. V is TRBV28 and J is TRBJ2-3; unclear D gene. Germline V gives CDR1 MDHEN, CDR2 SYDVKM. The CDR3 has 16 residues. Trimming took 6 bases from V and 1 from J, leaving 17 bases between them. The CDR3 coding sequence is TGTGCCAGCAGCGTCACCGGACCGTCTGGCACAGATACGCAGTATTTT. Its translation is CASSVTGPSGTDTQYF.

For the CDR3, the DNA is TGTGCCAGCAGTTACTCACAGGGAAGGACTGGAAACACCATATATTTT. Amino acids: CASSYSQGRTGNTIYF. This chain connects TRBV6-5 to TRBJ1-3, with a tentative D call TRBD1 (6 bases). This CDR3 has 16 amino acids. The V gene's germline CDR1 is MNHEY and CDR2 SVGAGI. With 0 bases removed from V and 2 bases from J, the gap between germline ends came to 11 bases.

The chain recombines TRBV9 with TRBJ1-5, with D perhaps matching TRBD1 (6 bases). The V and J ends lost 6 bases and 7 bases respectively, with 17 bases between them. CDR3 length: 14 amino acids. Germline V gene data show CDR1 as SGDLS and CDR2 as YYNGEE. CDR3 nucleotide sequence: TGTGCCAGCAATTGGGAGGGGGATCTGCAGCCCCAGCATTTT. This codes for CASNWEGDLQPQHF. Full variable domain (outside the CDR3, taken from reference TRBV9 and TRBJ1-5): DSGVTQTPKHLITATGQRVTLRCSPRSGDLSVYWYQQSLDQGLQFLIQYYNGEERAKGNILERFSAQQFPDLHSELNLSSLELGDSALYFCASNWEGDLQPQHFGDGTRLSIL.